The 2 T cell receptor beta chains below all came from one sample that was sequenced in a study of T cell changes during pregnancy in multiple sclerosis (dated by TCRdb to about 2019). The method behind the library was the immunoSEQ multiplex PCR assay. TCRdb mirrors the immuneACCESS table, restricted to in-frame sequences. Some clones are absent from its copies; in checked studies, under half trace to an unresolved V gene, and the reason for the others is unknown. This sample holds under 55,000 clones; 92% were observed only once. Roughly 0.71% of the sample rests with the top ten. The specimen was CD4+ T cells from peripheral blood mononuclear cells, collected in the third trimester of pregnancy. The receptors here all came from a female donor with multiple sclerosis, enrolled in a pregnancy study.

J is TRBJ2-6 and V is TRBV27, with 7 positions matching TRBD1. CDR1 MNHEY and CDR2 SMNVEV come from the germline V gene (reference sequence). Germline trimming cut 1 base from V and 4 bases from J; bases unmatched to any gene: 4. The CDR3 totals 16 residues. The CDR3 DNA follows: TGTGCCAGCAGTTTATTGACAGGGAGAGGGGCCAACGTCCTGACTTTC. This encodes CASSLLTGRGANVLTF. The full variable domain, with the rest looked up from reference TRBV27 and TRBJ2-6, is EAQVTQNPRYLITVTGKKLTVTCSQNMNHEYMSWYRQDPGLGLRQIYYSMNVEVTDKGDVPEGYKVSRKEKRNFPLILESPSPNQTSLYFCASSLLTGRGANVLTFGAGSRLTVL.

The chain has TRBV7-9 and TRBJ2-1; 13 bases line up with TRBD2. This CDR3 spans 17 amino acids. V trimming: 5 bases; J trimming: 3 bases; junction bases outside the gene matches: 7. Germline CDR1 is SEHNR and CDR2 is FQNEAQ (reference sequence). CDR3 sequence reads: CASSQGGLAGIYNEQFF. The CDR3 coding sequence is TGTGCCAGCAGCCAGGGGGGACTAGCGGGGATCTACAATGAGCAGTTCTTC.